The rows below give T cell receptor beta chains drawn from one sample of a study of cytomegalovirus exposure and HLA in healthy donors. This table comes from immunoSEQ multiplex PCR, and its TCRdb copy is limited to in-frame clones, with some not included. The sample has 99,000 or so clones; roughly 80% are singletons. Material for sequencing was PBMCs. Every receptor here comes from a man aged 25-45 years in good health and CMV-seropositive. Each CDR3 is given with its conserved first and last residue. D genes are given only for firm matches. Size values are once, few and many counts, or a class for expanded clones, and some rows have none.

j_gene,d_gene,v_gene,abundance,CDR3nt,CDR3aa
TRBJ2-1,.,TRBV6-6,.,TGTGCCAGCAGGGCAGGCAATGAGCAGTTCTTC,CASRAGNEQFF
TRBJ2-3,.,TRBV7-9,once,TGTGCCAGCAGTTCAGGGGTAGATACGCAGTATTTT,CASSSGVDTQYF
TRBJ2-3,TRBD2,TRBV19,once,TGTGCCAGTAGTATCGAGCGGGGGGGCCGTGAAGATACGCAGTATTTT,CASSIERGGREDTQYF
TRBJ2-3,TRBD1,TRBV5-6,.,TGTGCCAGCAGCTTACCGGGACAGGGGGCCACAGATACGCAGTATTTT,CASSLPGQGATDTQYF
TRBJ2-6,TRBD2,TRBV5-4,.,TGTGCCAGCAGCTTCCCCTTTGGGGGGGGCTCTGGGGCCAACGTCCTGACTTTC,CASSFPFGGGSGANVLTF
TRBJ1-1,.,TRBV27,once,TGTGCCGCGGGCACTGAAGCTTTCTTT,CAAGTEAFF
TRBJ1-6,.,TRBV11-2,.,TGTGCCAGCAGCTTAGTGGGCCTGGTGAATTCACCCCTCCACTTT,CASSLVGLVNSPLHF
TRBJ1-2,TRBD1,TRBV15,few,TGTGCCACCAGCAGAGATCTGGGAGCCGGGACAGGGGGCAGGGGCTACACCTTC,CATSRDLGAGTGGRGYTF
TRBJ1-6,TRBD1,TRBV5-6,.,TGTGCCAGCAGCCCCGGGACAGAAACTTATAATTCACCCCTCCACTTT,CASSPGTETYNSPLHF
TRBJ2-3,TRBD2,TRBV5-1,.,TGCGCCAGCAGCTTACTAGCGGGGGATTCCGATACGCAGTATTTT,CASSLLAGDSDTQYF
TRBJ2-5,.,TRBV2,.,TGTGCCAGCAGTGAATCTGGGCCAGGGTACCAAGAGACCCAGTACTTC,CASSESGPGYQETQYF
TRBJ2-3,.,TRBV5-1,.,TGCGCCAGCAGCGGGGGCCCTAGCACAGATACGCAGTATTTT,CASSGGPSTDTQYF
TRBJ1-1,.,TRBV5-6,.,TGTGCCAGCAGCTTGGGGTCAGAATTGAACACTGAAGCTTTCTTT,CASSLGSELNTEAFF
TRBJ2-5,TRBD2,TRBV9,.,TGTGCCAGCAGCGTAGGTGGCGGGGGGGCTGGCCAAGAGACCCAGTACTTC,CASSVGGGGAGQETQYF
TRBJ2-3,TRBD2,TRBV4-1,few,TGCGCCAGCAGCCAAGCCCTAGCGGGGGAGACCACAGATACGCAGTATTTT,CASSQALAGETTDTQYF
TRBJ2-7,.,TRBV10-2,.,TGCGCCAGTTCTAGCCCCAGCGCCACCTACGAGCAGTACTTC,CASSSPSATYEQYF
TRBJ2-2,TRBD2,TRBV27,.,TGTGCCACAGCGACTAGCGGGGCCCGGAAGCTGTTTTTT,CATATSGARKLFF
TRBJ2-1,.,TRBV5-1,once,TGCGCCAGCAGACTACTGGAAAATGAGCAGTTCTTC,CASRLLENEQFF
TRBJ2-7,.,TRBV6-1,.,TGTGCCAGCAGTGAACTTTACGAGCAGTACTTC,CASSELYEQYF
TRBJ2-3,TRBD1,TRBV5-1,.,TGCGCCAGCAGCTTGGGACAGGGCCCCCGCACAGATACGCAGTATTTT,CASSLGQGPRTDTQYF
TRBJ2-7,TRBD2,TRBV6-1,.,TGTGCCAGCAGTGACTCCGGGACTAGCGGAGACGAGCAGTACTTC,CASSDSGTSGDEQYF
TRBJ2-3,.,TRBV4-2,.,TGTGCCAGCAGCCAAGATTTCGTAGGGGCCGGTAGTACAGATACGCAGTATTTT,CASSQDFVGAGSTDTQYF
TRBJ2-7,TRBD1,TRBV5-8,.,TGTGCCAGCAGCCCTCCGGGACAGGGAATCGAGCAGTACTTC,CASSPPGQGIEQYF
TRBJ2-7,.,TRBV6-5,few,TGTGCCAGCAGTGATTGGGCCGAGCAGTACTTC,CASSDWAEQYF
TRBJ1-4,TRBD1,TRBV11-2,.,TGTGCCAGCAGCTTACTCGGGACAGTGGGGGACGAAAAACTGTTTTTT,CASSLLGTVGDEKLFF
TRBJ2-7,TRBD2,TRBV6-1,.,TGTGCCAGCAGTGACTCCGGGACTAGCGGAGACGAGCAGTACTTC,CASSDSGTSGDEQYF
TRBJ1-3,.,TRBV9,few,TGTGCCAGCAGCGCTACAGGGTCTTTATATTTT,CASSATGSLYF
TRBJ2-7,.,TRBV4-3,.,TGCGCCAGCAGCCAAGAGAGGTCTACTAGCGAGCAGTACTTC,CASSQERSTSEQYF
TRBJ2-2,TRBD2,TRBV5-4,few,TGTGCCAGCAGCTTACCGGGACTAGCGTCCGGGGAGCTGTTTTTT,CASSLPGLASGELFF
TRBJ2-1,.,TRBV5-1,.,TGCGCCAGCAGCTTGGAGGGGGGGCCTGGCAATGAGCAGTTCTTC,CASSLEGGPGNEQFF
TRBJ2-1,TRBD1,TRBV6-1,.,TGTGCCAGCAGATACAGGGGGCGGGAGTACGAGGAGCAGTTCTTC,CASRYRGREYEEQFF
TRBJ1-1,.,TRBV4-1,.,TGCGCCAGCACCTTCTTGGGCAGGGGACGAGAGAACACTGAAGCTTTCTTT,CASTFLGRGRENTEAFF
TRBJ2-1,TRBD2,TRBV11-3,.,TGTGCCAGCAGCTTAGGGACTAGCGCGCACCATGAGCAGTTCTTC,CASSLGTSAHHEQFF
TRBJ1-2,.,TRBV2,.,TGTGCCAGCATGAAGGAGGGCTACACCTTC,CASMKEGYTF
TRBJ1-2,.,TRBV29-1,few,TGCAGCGTTGACGTCGTGAGGGACTATGGCTACACCTTC,CSVDVVRDYGYTF
TRBJ2-7,.,TRBV5-1,.,TGCGCCAGCAGCTTGAGGGACACACAAATCTCCTACGAGCAGTACTTC,CASSLRDTQISYEQYF
TRBJ1-2,TRBD1,TRBV9,.,TGTGCCAGCAGCTCCCCACAGGGGGGGTACTATGGCTACACCTTC,CASSSPQGGYYGYTF
TRBJ1-2,.,TRBV6-5,few,TGTGCCAGCAGTGAGCCGGGTCTTCTCTATGGCTACACCTTC,CASSEPGLLYGYTF
TRBJ2-7,.,TRBV28,.,TGTGCCAGCAGTTTAGGGATGGGGAGGACCTACGAGCAGTACTTC,CASSLGMGRTYEQYF
TRBJ2-7,TRBD1,TRBV28,.,TGTGCCAGCAGGCCCGGGACAGGGGGCGCTTTGGTGGGAGGCGAGCAGTACTTC,CASRPGTGGALVGGEQYF
TRBJ2-5,TRBD1,TRBV5-1,.,TGCGCCAGCAGCCTGACAGGGGGAGAGACCCAGTACTTC,CASSLTGGETQYF
TRBJ2-2,TRBD2,TRBV9,.,TGTGCCAGCAAAAGCGGGGGGGACACCGGGGAGCTGTTTTTT,CASKSGGDTGELFF
TRBJ1-2,TRBD1,TRBV5-1,.,TGCGCCAGCAGCGAAGGGGGCTACTATGGCTACACCTTC,CASSEGGYYGYTF
TRBJ2-2,.,TRBV5-4,.,TGTGCCAGCAGCTTGACAGGGAGGGAGCTGTTTTTT,CASSLTGRELFF
TRBJ1-4,TRBD1,TRBV2,.,TGTGCCAGCAGTGGGAGGACAGGGGCTAATGAAAAACTGTTTTTT,CASSGRTGANEKLFF
TRBJ1-2,TRBD1,TRBV19,once,TGTGCCAGTAGTATATTGGACAGGGCCGGCGGCTACACCTTC,CASSILDRAGGYTF
TRBJ2-5,TRBD2,TRBV19,.,TGTGCCAGTAGTATATCGACTAGCGGGGCGGGGTTCCAAGAGACCCAGTACTTC,CASSISTSGAGFQETQYF
TRBJ2-3,TRBD2,TRBV4-2,.,TGTGCCAGCAGTCCGGGGACTAGCGGGGGGGTCGGAGATACGCAGTATTTT,CASSPGTSGGVGDTQYF
TRBJ1-6,TRBD1,TRBV30,.,TGTGCCTGGAAGACAGGGGGCGCCTCCTATAATTCACCCCTCCACTTT,CAWKTGGASYNSPLHF
TRBJ2-7,.,TRBV7-9,few,TGTGCCAGCACCCCACAGGGTTTGCCCTACGAGCAGTACTTC,CASTPQGLPYEQYF
TRBJ2-7,TRBD1,TRBV5-6,.,TGTGCCAGCAGCGAAGGGACAGGGGCCTACGAGCAGTACTTC,CASSEGTGAYEQYF
TRBJ1-2,.,TRBV25-1,once,TGTGCCAGCAGAGAACACAGTAACTATGGCTACACCTTC,CASREHSNYGYTF
TRBJ2-5,TRBD2,TRBV4-2,.,TGTGCCAGCAGCCAAGAGGGGCGCGGACTAGCGGTCCAAGAGACCCAGTACTTC,CASSQEGRGLAVQETQYF